The sequence of this T cell receptor beta chain was determined in a study of CXCR3-negative and CXCR3-positive naive CD8 T cells. Via 5' RACE with UMI labels, TRB cDNA libraries were prepared. TCRdb re-called the 5' RACE reads and catalogs CDR3 proteins one per entry, DNA excluded. There are some 4,900 distinct CDR3 sequences in the sample, with roughly 2.5% held by the top ten. Judged by frequency, this clonotype is medium-sized. The sequence derives from a human donor in good health. Some clones in this sample may be carry-over from other donors' samples. Material for sequencing was naive CXCR3- CD8+ T cells from blood. Regarding subset: CD45RO-CCR7+CD27+CD95- naive CD8+ T cells lacking CXCR3 (TNR3-).

This CDR3 reads CASTIPGNQPQHF. The chain combines TRBV2 with TRBJ1-5. This CDR3 has 13 residues. Germline CDR1 and CDR2: SNHLY and FYNNEI.